The source of this T cell receptor beta chain is a study of tumor and adjacent non-tumor tissue in lung cancer. Study-level information: Histology: about a dozen adenocarcinoma, a couple of squamous cell carcinoma, 1 small cell lung cancer. General study findings and limits: Top 100 clones took a larger repertoire share in normal lung. Tumor tissue had significantly higher TCR diversity than normal lung.

This sample's RNA came from whole unsorted tissue. The normal lung tissue was taken more than 3 cm from the tumor edge. Donors were chemotherapy-naive, newly diagnosed lung cancer surgical patients in China, August–late 2014. A modified ARM-PCR protocol with three rounds of nested PCR amplified TCRbeta. TCRdb analysed the multiplex PCR reads with MiXCR anew, one entry per CDR3 protein. The table records 98,000 or so distinct CDR3 sequences, less than 85% of them present only once. About this clonotype itself: The antigen is undetermined. Germline is not matched at one junction end, which may reflect a read error.

Sequencing was carried out using distant non-tumor lung tissue. The sequence was collected from a man in his 60s with small cell lung cancer.

The CDR3 is CVSCQDMRANTGELFF. CDR3 sequence (DNA): TGCGTCAGCTGCCAAGATATGAGGGCCAACACCGGGGAGCTGTTTTTT. V gene TRBV4-2 combines with J gene TRBJ2-2; possibly TRBD2 for D (5 bases). Germline CDR1 LGHNA, CDR2 YNFKEQ. The CDR3 extends over 16 amino acids.